This entry lists 29 T cell receptor beta chains sequenced from one sample in a study of vaccination and CD4 T cells after COVID-19 (dated by TCRdb to about 2022). These TCRs are of unknown antigen specificity. This sample's treatment or condition label indicates: roughly 10-day PBMC culture with coronavirus spike peptide pools or control peptides (ViraFEST assay). To prepare the library, PCR was applied. TCRdb shows the sequencer as Illumina iSeq 100. At the Johns Hopkins FTIC core, DNA from the cultured CD4+ T cells underwent TCR sequencing with the Oncomine TCR Beta short-read assay. TCRdb ran its own pipeline on the public reads, namely fastp trimming at Q25 and MiXCR clone calling, and kept in-frame beta chains. Merged by CDR3 protein, the rows form single entries marked with the most common genes and DNA. This sample gives 8,500 to 9,500 distinct CDR3 sequences in total; over 60% of them show up just once. The ten largest clones add up to 30% to 40% of the sample.

The specimen sequenced was CD4+ T cells from blood, cultured in vitro. These receptors were obtained from a human donor who had recovered from COVID-19.

There are a few counts of this clonotype. This rearrangement joins TRBV6-1 to TRBJ1-6; 8 bases are shared with TRBD1. The J segment lost 5 bases and the V segment lost 8 bases, leaving 14 bases of the junction unmatched. The V gene's germline CDR1 is MNHNS and CDR2 SASEGT. The CDR3 is 17 amino acids. The DNA of the CDR3 is TGTGCCAGCGTCGGCCCACAGGACAGGGAACATAATTCACCCCTCCACTTT. This translates into CASVGPQDREHNSPLHF.

This clonotype was counted a few times. The chain combines TRBV2 with TRBJ1-2, with TRBD1 matching over 11 bases. After removal of 7 bases from V and 6 bases from J, the junction contained 4 bases not matched to a gene. The germline gives CDR1 SNHLY, CDR2 FYNNEI. The CDR3 spans 13 residues. The CDR3 DNA reads TGTGCCAGCAATCGGGACAGGGGGGATGGCTACACCTTC. It specifies CASNRDRGDGYTF.

V usage is TRBV5-8 and J usage is TRBJ2-7; a weak D match, TRBD2 (5 bases). Trimming took 2 bases from V and 5 from J, leaving 17 bases between them. The CDR3 length is 15 residues. Germline CDR1 is SGHTS and CDR2 is YDEGEE. In DNA form, the CDR3 reads TGTGCCAGCAGCTTAATTGGACTGCGTAAGGACGAGCAGTACTTC. It encodes CASSLIGLRKDEQYF.

The V gene is TRBV15, the J gene TRBJ1-2; TRBD1 is a possible D gene (6 bases). The length of the CDR3 is 15 residues. CDR1 is LNHNV, CDR2 YYDKDF, per germline (reference sequence). V lost 0 bases, J lost 4 bases, and 12 bases lay in between. The CDR3 loop is CATSRDSQGSYGYTF. CDR3 in DNA: TGTGCCACCAGCAGAGATAGTCAGGGGAGCTATGGCTACACCTTC.

A note on this clonotype: One junction end does not reproduce the germline sequence, and a read error may be involved. V and J are TRBV20-1 and TRBJ2-5, with 7 nucleotides matching TRBD1. CDR1 is DFQATT and CDR2 is SNEGSKA in the germline V gene (reference sequence). The CDR3 has 14 amino acids. The CDR3 DNA sequence: TGCAGTGCTACCCGGGACAGAGCAACAGAGGCCCAGTACTTC. Residues: CSATRDRATEAQYF.

The J gene is TRBJ2-7, the V gene TRBV11-2, with unresolved D. Germline values: CDR1 SGHAT, CDR2 FQNNGV. The CDR3 totals 12 residues. V shed 3 bases and J shed 5 bases, with 8 bases lying between them. The CDR3, as DNA: TGTGCCAGCAGCTTGGATGGGGACGAGCAGTACTTC. Translation gives CASSLDGDEQYF.

CDR3 protein: CASTYGRTQYF. Here the CDR3 DNA reads TGTGCCAGCACCTACGGGCGTACGCAGTATTTT. The V call is TRBV6-1, the J call TRBJ2-3; D unresolved. CDR1 MNHNS and CDR2 SASEGT come from the germline V gene. The V end lost 7 bases, the J end lost 8 bases, and 10 bases lay between the germline ends. The CDR3 totals 11 residues.

The CDR3 loop is CATSDSGTGAEAFF. As DNA, the CDR3 is TGTGCCACCAGTGATTCCGGGACAGGGGCTGAAGCTTTCTTT. This chain connects TRBV24-1 to TRBJ1-1, with 10 bases fitting TRBD1. Germline CDR1 reads KGHDR; CDR2 reads SFDVKD. The V gene end was trimmed by 2 bases and the J gene end by 6 bases; junction bases not matched to a gene: 2. This CDR3 comprises 14 residues.

The chain recombines TRBV24-1 with TRBJ2-5; TRBD2 might be the D (5 bases). There are 16 residues in the CDR3. The V end was cut by 4 bases, the J end by 2 bases, with 16 bases between. The germline gives CDR1 KGHDR, CDR2 SFDVKD. DNA for the CDR3: TGTGCCACCAGTGACCCCTCCCCAAGCGGACAAGAGACCCAGTACTTC. Protein sequence: CATSDPSPSGQETQYF.

The chain joins TRBV20-1 to TRBJ2-5, with 11 bases that match TRBD2. With V trimmed by 2 bases and J by 2 bases, 4 bases remained unmatched. CDR3 size: 15 residues. CDR1 is DFQATT, CDR2 SNEGSKA, per germline (reference sequence). The CDR3 DNA sequence: TGCAGTGCTAGACCGGGACTAGCGGTGCAAGAGACCCAGTACTTC. Amino acids: CSARPGLAVQETQYF.

V gene TRBV11-3 combines with J gene TRBJ2-3, with 12 nucleotides matching TRBD1. V lost 5 bases, J lost 10 bases, and 10 bases stayed unmatched. Germline V gene data show CDR1 as SGHNT and CDR2 as YENEEA. The CDR3 is made up of 15 amino acids. Here the CDR3 reads CASSRSGTGGKPQYF. The CDR3 region has the DNA TGTGCCAGCAGCCGTTCCGGGACAGGGGGCAAGCCGCAGTATTTT.

This chain connects TRBV20-1 to TRBJ1-1; D remains unclear. The CDR3 sequence is 17 residues long. Germline CDR1 DFQATT, CDR2 SNEGSKA (reference sequence). Trimming took 0 bases from V and 1 from J, leaving 18 bases between them. The CDR3 nucleotides are TGCAGTGCTAGAGATGAAAAGCTTGGAGGGCAGAACACTGAAGCTTTCTTT. It codes for CSARDEKLGGQNTEAFF.

V is TRBV20-1 and J is TRBJ1-2, with D possibly being TRBD1 (5 bases). Germline V lookup: CDR1 DFQATT, CDR2 SNEGSKA (reference sequence). V lost 3 bases to trimming and J lost 4 bases, with 18 bases between them. The CDR3 is 15 residues long. CDR3 loop: CSARDRQGAGYGYTF. The CDR3 region has the DNA TGCAGTGCTAGGGATCGGCAGGGCGCGGGCTATGGCTACACCTTC.

V gene TRBV24-1 combines with J gene TRBJ2-1, with 9 bases matching TRBD1. The CDR3 contains 16 residues. Germline V gene lookup returns CDR1 KGHDR and CDR2 SFDVKD. V trimming: 2 bases; J trimming: 7 bases; junction bases outside the gene matches: 8. The CDR3 reads CATSDSSGTGKNEQFF. For the CDR3, the DNA is TGTGCCACCAGTGATTCATCTGGGACAGGGAAAAATGAGCAGTTCTTC.

This clonotype was seen only once. The V call is TRBV15, the J call TRBJ1-5; tentatively, D is TRBD1 (6 bases). Trimming stripped 0 bases from V and 6 bases from J, with 12 bases between. CDR3 length equals 15 residues. The germline CDR1 and CDR2 sequences are LNHNV and YYDKDF (reference sequence). The CDR3 sequence is CATSRDRAGVQPQHF. In DNA, the CDR3 is TGTGCCACCAGCAGAGATAGGGCAGGGGTTCAGCCCCAGCATTTT. The full variable domain, its missing parts supplied by reference TRBV15 and TRBJ1-5, is DAMVIQNPRYQVTQFGKPVTLSCSQTLNHNVMYWYQQKSSQAPKLLFHYYDKDFNNEADTPDNFQSRRPNTSFCFLDIRSPGLGDTAMYLCATSRDRAGVQPQHFGDGTRLSIL.

The CDR3 region is CASSIRLEGEQYF. The DNA of the CDR3 is TGTGCCAGTAGTATTAGACTAGAAGGCGAGCAGTACTTC. J is TRBJ2-7 and V is TRBV19; D is perhaps TRBD2 (6 bases). The CDR3 loop spans 13 amino acids. Germline lookup yields CDR1 LNHDA and CDR2 SQIVND (reference sequence). V lost 3 bases and J lost 6, with 12 bases in between.

The gene calls are TRBV10-2 and TRBJ1-1; D gene unclear. Deletions cut 8 bases from V and 3 bases from J, with 13 bases between. In germline, CDR1 is WSHSY, CDR2 SAAADI. The CDR3 contains 13 residues. The CDR3 nucleotides read TGCGCCAGCGGGCCCCGGGCGGACACTGAAGCTTTCTTT. It specifies CASGPRADTEAFF.

This chain joins TRBV6-2 or TRBV6-3 and TRBJ2-4; D is perhaps TRBD1 (5 bases). Trimming removed 5 bases at V and 0 bases at J, with 14 bases between. The CDR3 is made up of 16 amino acids. Germline loops: CDR1 MNHEY, CDR2 SVGEGT. CDR3 nucleotide sequence: TGTGCCAGCAGTCCCAGAAGGGGCCTAGCCAAAAACATTCAGTACTTC. It encodes CASSPRRGLAKNIQYF.

This clonotype was detected a few times. The chain is built from TRBV20-1 and TRBJ1-3; D uncertain. Deletions cut 3 bases from V and 0 bases from J, with 24 bases between. Germline values: CDR1 DFQATT, CDR2 SNEGSKA (reference sequence). The CDR3 runs to 19 residues. In DNA form, the CDR3 reads TGCAGTGCTAGGCCTCCCAGGTCCAGTTTCCCTTTCTCTGGAAACACCATATATTTT. Amino acids: CSARPPRSSFPFSGNTIYF.

Points on this clonotype: The junction departs from germline at one end; a sequencing error may be responsible. The chain uses TRBV7-7 and TRBJ2-5; 12 nucleotides match TRBD2. Germline V lookup: CDR1 SSHAT, CDR2 FNYEAQ (reference sequence). The CDR3 runs to 14 residues. The CDR3 DNA is TGTGCTAGCAGCTCTGGGACTAGCGGGGAGACCCAGTACTTC. Protein sequence: CASSSGTSGETQYF.

This clonotype was seen a handful of times. The CDR3 here is CASSSGGARTDTQYF. The CDR3 DNA is TGTGCCAGCAGCTCAGGGGGCGCACGCACAGATACGCAGTATTTT. The genes are TRBV7-2 and TRBJ2-3; 8 bases are a match to TRBD1. Germline values: CDR1 SGHTA, CDR2 FQGNSA. J lost 1 base, V lost 4 bases, and 4 bases had no gene match. This CDR3 has 15 residues.

This clonotype has more than one count but fewer than ten. V gene TRBV27 combines with J gene TRBJ2-7; possible D gene TRBD1, 6 bases. Trimming stripped 4 bases from V and 2 bases from J, with 12 bases between. The CDR3 is 14 amino acids. Germline-derived CDR1 and CDR2 are MNHEY and SMNVEV (reference sequence). The DNA of the CDR3 is TGTGCCAGCAGTTACAAGACAGGAACCTACGAGCAGTACTTC. It codes for CASSYKTGTYEQYF.

V usage is TRBV6-5 and J usage is TRBJ1-3; no reliable D call. Trimming left V 0 bases short and J 4 bases short, with 1 base between. The CDR3 is 12 amino acids. Per germline, CDR1 MNHEY and CDR2 SVGAGI. The CDR3 DNA sequence: TGTGCCAGCAGTTACTCGGGAAACACCATATATTTT. Translated: CASSYSGNTIYF.

The J gene is TRBJ2-1, the V gene TRBV20-1; D might be TRBD2 (6 bases). Trimming shortened V by 4 bases and J by 0 bases, and 10 bases separated the two germline ends. CDR3 length: 14 residues. Germline assignment: CDR1 DFQATT and CDR2 SNEGSKA (reference sequence). Written as DNA, the CDR3 is TGCAGTGCTAATCGGGGGAGCTCCTACAATGAGCAGTTCTTC. The encoded protein is CSANRGSSYNEQFF.

The rearrangement joins TRBV14 to TRBJ1-2; 9 nucleotides agree with TRBD1. The CDR3 is made up of 15 amino acids. V lost 4 bases, J lost 7 bases, and 10 bases stayed unmatched. Germline lookup yields CDR1 SGHDN and CDR2 FVKESK. The CDR3 DNA follows: TGTGCCAGCAGCCGGACCCCCGGGACAGGGTCTGGCTACACCTTC. Translation gives CASSRTPGTGSGYTF.

This clonotype occurred a few times. The V call is TRBV27, the J call TRBJ1-2; the match to TRBD1 covers 10 bases. CDR3 size: 13 residues. J gave up 5 bases and V 5 bases, and 2 bases lay outside the gene matches. Germline V gene sequence: CDR1 MNHEY, CDR2 SMNVEV (reference sequence). CDR3 in amino acids: CASSRTGGYGYTF. The CDR3 DNA is TGTGCCAGCAGTCGGACAGGGGGTTATGGCTACACCTTC.

The gene calls are TRBV4-1 and TRBJ1-1; 8 bases match TRBD1. The CDR3 loop spans 14 amino acids. V was clipped by 3 bases and J by 9 bases; unmatched bases: 9. From germline, CDR1 is MGHRA and CDR2 YSYEKL. CDR3 in amino acids: CASSHPDRGAKAFF. The CDR3 nucleotides read TGCGCCAGCAGCCACCCCGACAGGGGCGCGAAAGCTTTCTTT.

V gene TRBV6-5 combines with J gene TRBJ2-2; 9 bases agree with TRBD1. The CDR3 spans 17 residues. The J segment lost 6 bases and the V segment lost 3 bases, leaving 11 bases of the junction unmatched. CDR1 and CDR2 from the germline V gene are MNHEY and SVGAGI. This CDR3 reads CASSYPTGTGKSGELFF. The DNA for the CDR3 is TGTGCCAGCAGTTATCCGACCGGGACAGGGAAGTCCGGGGAGCTGTTTTTT.

This clonotype was detected only a few times. V is TRBV6-1 and J is TRBJ2-5; TRBD2 matches at 12 bases. Germline V CDR1 and CDR2: MNHNS, SASEGT. Trimming removed 6 bases from V and 4 bases from J; junction bases left unmatched: 6. This CDR3 is 15 amino acids long. CDR3 protein: CASSPSGGVRETQYF. The CDR3 DNA reads TGTGCCAGCAGCCCTAGCGGGGGGGTAAGAGAGACCCAGTACTTC.